This T cell receptor (beta chain) is drawn from a study of identical twins. Whole-study findings and limits: Out-of-frame alpha sequences common to twins exhibited a surplus of low generation probability. The analysis was cross-sectional rather than longitudinal within donors. Insertions were reduced in abundant cord blood beta clonotypes but not in memory repertoires. Excess twin sharing in beta out-of-frame sequences was weaker.

This CDR3 is built from 12 residues. V was shortened by 10 bases and J by 5 bases, with 14 bases between the two germline ends. This clonotype was detected many times. What it binds is not known. TCRdb itself ran the 5' RACE reads through MiXCR, one entry per CDR3 protein. Found here are 200,000 to 300,000 distinct CDR3 sequences, 7% of them singletons; the top ten hold about 3.6%. The sample was also reused in another study, on yellow fever vaccine responses in identical twins.

The gene calls are TRBV12-3 or TRBV12-4 and TRBJ1-1; D may be TRBD1 (5 bases). The sequence derives from a woman aged 18-35 years in good health. The sequenced sample consisted of memory (CD45RO+) T cells sorted from blood. This CDR3 is CATQLGGTEAFF. Here the CDR3 DNA reads TGTGCCACCCAACTGGGGGGAACTGAAGCTTTCTTT.